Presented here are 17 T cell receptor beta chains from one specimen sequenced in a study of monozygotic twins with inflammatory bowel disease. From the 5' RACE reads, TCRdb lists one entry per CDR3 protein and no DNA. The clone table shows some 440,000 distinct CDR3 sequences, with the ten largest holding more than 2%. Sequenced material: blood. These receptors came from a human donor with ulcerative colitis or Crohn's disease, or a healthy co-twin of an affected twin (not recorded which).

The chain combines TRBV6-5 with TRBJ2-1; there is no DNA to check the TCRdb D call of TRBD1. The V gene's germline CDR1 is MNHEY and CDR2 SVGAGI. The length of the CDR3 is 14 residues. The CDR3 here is CASRYSRDTNEQFF.

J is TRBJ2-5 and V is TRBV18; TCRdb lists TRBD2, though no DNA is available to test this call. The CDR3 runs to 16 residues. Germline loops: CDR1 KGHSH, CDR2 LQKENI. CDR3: CASSTGPSGGQETQYF. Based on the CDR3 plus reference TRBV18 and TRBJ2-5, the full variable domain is NAGVMQNPRHLVRRRGQEARLRCSPMKGHSHVYWYRQLPEEGLKFMVYLQKENIIDESGMPKERFSAEFPKEGPSILRIQQVVRGDSAAYFCASSTGPSGGQETQYFGPGTRLLVL.

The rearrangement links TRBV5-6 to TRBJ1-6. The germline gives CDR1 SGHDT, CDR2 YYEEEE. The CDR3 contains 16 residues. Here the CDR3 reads CASSLAGAQADSPLHF.

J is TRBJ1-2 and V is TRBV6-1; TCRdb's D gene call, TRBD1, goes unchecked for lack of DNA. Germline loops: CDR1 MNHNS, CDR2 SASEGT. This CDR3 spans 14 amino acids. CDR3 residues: CASIPDSPLAGYTF.

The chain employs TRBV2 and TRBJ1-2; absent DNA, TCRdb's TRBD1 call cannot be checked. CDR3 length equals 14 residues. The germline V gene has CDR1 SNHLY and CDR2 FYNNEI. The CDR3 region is CASSEGTGVYGYTF.

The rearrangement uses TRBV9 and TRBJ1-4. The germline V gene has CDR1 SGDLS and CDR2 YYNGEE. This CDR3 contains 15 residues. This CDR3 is CASSVAGATNEKLFF.

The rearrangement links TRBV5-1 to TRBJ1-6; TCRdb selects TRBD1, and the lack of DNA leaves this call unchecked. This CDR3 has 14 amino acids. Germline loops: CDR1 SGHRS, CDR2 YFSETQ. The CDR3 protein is CASSLSGINSPLHF.

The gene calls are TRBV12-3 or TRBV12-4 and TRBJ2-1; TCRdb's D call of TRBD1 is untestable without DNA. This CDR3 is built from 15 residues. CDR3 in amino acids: CASSTGQGPYYEQFF.

CDR3 sequence reads: CSARDEGDEQFF. This chain connects TRBV20-1 to TRBJ2-1. This CDR3 region has 12 residues. Germline lookup yields CDR1 DFQATT and CDR2 SNEGSKA (reference sequence).

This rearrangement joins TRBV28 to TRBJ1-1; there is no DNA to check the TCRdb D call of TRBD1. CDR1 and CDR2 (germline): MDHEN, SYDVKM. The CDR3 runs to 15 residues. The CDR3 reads CASRLGTGWNTEAFF.

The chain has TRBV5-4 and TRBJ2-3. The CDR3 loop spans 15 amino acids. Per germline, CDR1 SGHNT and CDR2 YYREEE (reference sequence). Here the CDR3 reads CASSLGRAGTDTQYF.

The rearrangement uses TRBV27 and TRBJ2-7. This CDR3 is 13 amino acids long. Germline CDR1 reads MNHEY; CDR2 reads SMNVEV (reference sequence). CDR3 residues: CASSLKKQQEQYF.

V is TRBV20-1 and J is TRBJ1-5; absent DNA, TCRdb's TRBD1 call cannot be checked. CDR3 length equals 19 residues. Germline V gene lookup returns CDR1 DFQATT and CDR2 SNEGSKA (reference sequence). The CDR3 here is CSAIPILSPGQILNQPQHF.

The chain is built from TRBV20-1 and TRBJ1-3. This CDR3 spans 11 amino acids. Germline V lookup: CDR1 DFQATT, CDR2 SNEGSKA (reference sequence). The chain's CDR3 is CSVQRDYTIYF.

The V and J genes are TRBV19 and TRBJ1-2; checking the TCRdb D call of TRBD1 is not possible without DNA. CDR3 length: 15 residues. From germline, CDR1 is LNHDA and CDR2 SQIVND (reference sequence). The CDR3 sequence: CASTFATGSNYGYTF.

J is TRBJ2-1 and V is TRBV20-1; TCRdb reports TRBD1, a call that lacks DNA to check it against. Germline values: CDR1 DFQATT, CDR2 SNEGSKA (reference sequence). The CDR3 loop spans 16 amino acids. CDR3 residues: CSARDPRQGGYNEQFF.

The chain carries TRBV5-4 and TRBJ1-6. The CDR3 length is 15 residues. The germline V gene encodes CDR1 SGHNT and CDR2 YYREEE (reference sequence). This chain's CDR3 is CASSSDPDYNSPLHF.